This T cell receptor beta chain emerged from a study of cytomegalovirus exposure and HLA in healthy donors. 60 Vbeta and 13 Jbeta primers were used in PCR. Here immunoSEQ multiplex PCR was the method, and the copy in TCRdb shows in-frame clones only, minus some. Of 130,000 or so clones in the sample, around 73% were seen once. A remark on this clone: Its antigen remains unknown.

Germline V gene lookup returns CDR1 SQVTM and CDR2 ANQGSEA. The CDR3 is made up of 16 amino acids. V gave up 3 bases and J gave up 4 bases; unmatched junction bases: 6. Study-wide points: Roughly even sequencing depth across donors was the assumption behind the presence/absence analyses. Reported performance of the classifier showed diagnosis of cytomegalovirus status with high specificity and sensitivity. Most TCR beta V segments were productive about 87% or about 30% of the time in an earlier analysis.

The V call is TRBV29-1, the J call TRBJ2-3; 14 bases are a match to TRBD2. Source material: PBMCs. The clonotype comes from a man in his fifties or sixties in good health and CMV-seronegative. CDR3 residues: CSVDGTSGSISDTQYF. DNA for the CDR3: TGCAGCGTTGACGGGACTAGCGGGAGCATTTCAGATACGCAGTATTTT.